What follows are 5 T cell receptor beta chains derived from one specimen sequenced in a study of cytomegalovirus exposure and HLA in healthy donors. The PCR had 60 Vbeta and 13 Jbeta primers. Repertoires were generated with immunoSEQ multiplex PCR, while TCRdb's copy carries only in-frame clones and drops some. The sample yields about 160,000 clones, roughly 73% seen once. Sequenced: PBMCs. The receptors were gathered from a woman between 25 and 40 years old in good health and CMV-seronegative.

This clone was recorded only once. V and J are TRBV5-4 and TRBJ2-3; 15 nucleotides match TRBD2. Trimming removed 4 bases from V and 2 bases from J; junction bases left unmatched: 11. Germline loops: CDR1 SGHNT, CDR2 YYREEE (reference sequence). The CDR3 loop spans 19 amino acids. CDR3 amino acids: CASSIPAGTSGGFTDTQYF. In DNA form, the CDR3 reads TGTGCCAGCAGCATACCCGCCGGGACTAGCGGGGGGTTCACAGATACGCAGTATTTT.

V and J are TRBV2 and TRBJ2-5; TRBD1 is a possible D gene (5 bases). The germline V and J ends were trimmed by 6 bases and 3 bases, with 5 bases remaining between them. Germline assignment: CDR1 SNHLY and CDR2 FYNNEI. This CDR3 contains 11 residues. CDR3 coding DNA: TGTGCCAGCAGAGGGGAAGAGACCCAGTACTTC. This codes for CASRGEETQYF.

The chain couples TRBV18 to TRBJ1-1, with D unclear. Germline V gene data show CDR1 as KGHSH and CDR2 as LQKENI. The CDR3 loop spans 13 amino acids. Trimming stripped 3 bases from V and 3 bases from J, with 8 bases between. The CDR3 is CASSPSRDTEAFF. The CDR3 DNA reads as TGTGCCAGCTCACCTTCCCGGGACACTGAAGCTTTCTTT.

The chain couples TRBV29-1 to TRBJ2-7, with D unresolved. The germline gives CDR1 SQVTM, CDR2 ANQGSEA. Between the trimmed V and J ends, which lost 4 bases and 6 bases, there was a span of 16 bases. CDR3 length: 13 amino acids. The CDR3 sequence: CSVASTAFGEQYF. As DNA, the CDR3 is TGCAGCGTTGCGTCCACAGCTTTTGGCGAGCAGTACTTC.

This chain links TRBV27 with TRBJ1-2; D perhaps matches TRBD1 (6 bases). The V gene lost 5 bases and the J gene lost 3 bases, with 10 bases spanning the gap. The CDR3 is 13 amino acids. The V gene's germline CDR1 is MNHEY and CDR2 SMNVEV (reference sequence). The DNA of the CDR3 is TGTGCCAGCAGTAGGGGGGGGCACTATGGCTACACCTTC. Its translation is CASSRGGHYGYTF.